The source of this T cell receptor (beta chain) is a study of PD-1 blockade in classical Hodgkin lymphoma. There are a few counts of this clone. This table comes from immunoSEQ multiplex PCR, and its TCRdb copy is limited to in-frame clones, with some not included. The table shows about 93,000 clones, with around nine tenths occurring only once. With no exception, relapse followed autologous stem cell transplantation in all patients, and brentuximab vedotin exposure varied. The receptor was derived from a human donor with classical Hodgkin lymphoma. The starting material was peripheral blood mononuclear cells (PBMCs), obtained before the second cycle of nivolumab.

The DNA for the CDR3 is TGTGCCAGCAGCCAGCGGGTCCAGGGGAGGCTGTTTTTT. Its translation: CASSQRVQGRLFF. This chain joins TRBV14 and TRBJ1-4; D perhaps matches TRBD1 (6 bases). V lost 3 bases and J lost 14, with 16 bases in between. The CDR3 covers 13 residues. Germline V lookup: CDR1 SGHDN, CDR2 FVKESK.